Sequencing of this T cell receptor beta chain was carried out in a study of identical twins. A few counts support this clonotype. Antigen specificity is unknown. TCRdb reprocessed the 5' RACE reads with MiXCR, giving one entry per CDR3 protein. The profile covers 270,000 or so distinct CDR3 sequences, with approximately 8.3% appearing a single time and around 3% taken by the ten largest. V lost 5 bases to trimming and J lost 0 bases, with 19 bases between them. This CDR3 spans 18 amino acids. The germline V gene encodes CDR1 SGHAT and CDR2 FQDESV (reference sequence). Study results and limitations: With beta out-of-frame sequences, excess sharing by twins was weaker. Within monozygotic twins, out-of-frame TCR alpha sharing was underestimated by the models. The analysis was cross-sectional rather than longitudinal within donors.

The same sample was also studied in work on yellow fever vaccine responses in identical twins.

Specimen: CD8+ T cells sorted from blood. This sequence originates from a woman aged 18-29 years in good health. This rearrangement joins TRBV11-1 to TRBJ2-2, with D possibly called TRBD1 or TRBD2 (5 bases each). CDR3 DNA: TGTGCCAGCAGCGCGCAGCTTTGGGACGGTGCGAACACCGGGGAGCTGTTTTTT. It translates to CASSAQLWDGANTGELFF.